This is a list of T cell receptor beta chains from one sample in a study of identical twins. MiXCR, applied by TCRdb to the 5' RACE reads, yields one record per CDR3 protein. Of about 700,000 distinct CDR3 sequences listed, over 8.5% are singletons. These data also featured in a second study, about yellow fever vaccine responses in identical twins.

Sequenced material: PBMCs. These receptors came from a woman aged 18-29 years in good health. The conserved cysteine and the conserved F or W are not part of the CDR3 here. Each record gives: J gene, V gene, CDR3 protein.

>TRBJ2-7|TRBV12-3/TRBV12-4
ASSPRGLAVKDEQY
>TRBJ1-1|TRBV7-2
ASSLGDRVSEAF
>TRBJ2-2|TRBV12-3/TRBV12-4
ASSFSPGELF
>TRBJ2-7|TRBV6-5
ASSYSTSGGPSYEQY
>TRBJ2-1|TRBV25-1
ASSAQGGLAYNEQF
>TRBJ2-7|TRBV20-1
SARASGQGRGYELY
>TRBJ2-3|TRBV2
ARGPAGEQY
>TRBJ2-1|TRBV7-3
ASTRGGDYNEQF
>TRBJ1-5|TRBV5-5
ASTLGQGYNQPQH
>TRBJ2-7|TRBV20-1
SARDGGPYEQY
>TRBJ2-7|TRBV7-9
ASTHLYGEQY
>TRBJ2-1|TRBV6-5
ASSKGGNQQF
>TRBJ2-3|TRBV25-1
ASSAIALQGRSVTDTQY
>TRBJ2-5|TRBV29-1
SATGGYRETQY
>TRBJ2-1|TRBV28
ASGRGGSYNEQF
>TRBJ2-7|TRBV29-1
SVVKGGYEQY
>TRBJ1-2|TRBV5-1
TSSSTGNYGYT
>TRBJ2-7|TRBV5-1
ASNSAGRPYEQY
>TRBJ1-2|TRBV20-1
SGVGLNYGYT
>TRBJ1-6|TRBV20-1
SASPRTAYNSPLH
>TRBJ1-6|TRBV7-9
ASSAETGRDSPLH
>TRBJ2-2|TRBV20-1
SARDWTVSTGELF
>TRBJ1-5|TRBV28
ASSRPEGNQPQH
>TRBJ1-5|TRBV3-1
ASSHSSAGRSNQPQH
>TRBJ1-2|TRBV30
AWSETGINGYT
>TRBJ2-3|TRBV5-1
ASSLAAGTLTDTQY
>TRBJ1-4|TRBV5-1
ASSLTGEVYNEKLF
>TRBJ2-3|TRBV20-1
SGDRGSTDTQY
>TRBJ2-3|TRBV6-2/TRBV6-3
ASSLWGQDSFTDTQY
>TRBJ2-4|TRBV18
ASSPQTGRAKNIQY
>TRBJ1-6|TRBV5-5
ASSFDPQGNSPLH
>TRBJ1-6|TRBV4-2
ASSQDITDPPLH